Presented here are 15 T cell receptor beta chains from one specimen sequenced in a study of response to subunit inactivated influenza vaccine (dated by TCRdb to between 2017 and 2018). The library came from RT-PCR. The instrument was an Illumina HiSeq 2500. TCRdb redid the processing of the public reads, applying fastp at Q25 and MiXCR, and retained in-frame beta chains. Every entry covers one CDR3 protein and lists the most common genes and DNA from its rows. The sample table holds under 800,000 distinct CDR3 sequences, of which approximately 14% were seen once. In total, the top ten clones hold 5.5% to 7% of the sample. This sample comprised PBMCs from blood, obtained 14 to 15 days before vaccination. The source is a man aged 45-65 years who received an inactivated influenza vaccine. Donor details come from another sample of the same person, matched by shared clones.

This rearrangement joins TRBV25-1 to TRBJ2-5; 8 bases are shared with TRBD2. V trimming: 4 bases; J trimming: 7 bases; junction bases outside the gene matches: 17. The CDR3 is 17 amino acids. Germline CDR1 and CDR2: MGHDK and SYGVNS. Written as DNA, the CDR3 is TGTGCCAGCAGTGGATCCGGGAGGGTGGGTGTCAGTGGGACCCAGTACTTC. Its protein is CASSGSGRVGVSGTQYF.

Many counts were recorded for this clonotype. The chain employs TRBV12-3 or TRBV12-4 and TRBJ2-5; 8 nucleotides line up with TRBD1. CDR3 size: 16 residues. The J segment lost 4 bases and the V segment lost 6 bases, leaving 13 bases of the junction unmatched. CDR3 loop: CASSPDRGVLGETQYF. The DNA of the CDR3 is TGTGCCAGCAGCCCTGACAGGGGCGTTTTAGGAGAGACCCAGTACTTC.

This chain joins TRBV9 and TRBJ2-1; perhaps D is TRBD1 or TRBD2 (6 bases each). The germline gives CDR1 SGDLS, CDR2 YYNGEE. Trimming left V 6 bases short and J 3 bases short, with 13 bases between. This CDR3 has 14 residues. CDR3 amino acids: CASNGGGHYNEQFF. The CDR3 coding sequence is TGTGCCAGCAACGGGGGCGGGCACTACAATGAGCAGTTCTTC.

This clonotype was detected only a few times. The chain couples TRBV25-1 to TRBJ2-7; no clear D gene. Trimming removed 1 base at V and 6 bases at J, with 10 bases between. Germline V gives CDR1 MGHDK, CDR2 SYGVNS. There are 13 residues in the CDR3. The CDR3 spells CASSELGRVEQYF. The CDR3 bases are TGTGCCAGCAGTGAATTGGGAAGGGTCGAGCAGTACTTC.

This clonotype came up a few times. The J gene is TRBJ1-4, the V gene TRBV28; D is unresolved. V was pared by 3 bases and J by 8 bases, with 10 bases between. CDR1 is MDHEN and CDR2 is SYDVKM in the germline V gene. The CDR3 contains 13 residues. Here the CDR3 reads CASSFRAREKLFF. In DNA, the CDR3 is TGTGCCAGCAGTTTTCGGGCTCGGGAAAAACTGTTTTTT.

There are many counts of this clonotype. The chain carries TRBV10-3 and TRBJ2-5; 7 bases are shared with TRBD2. CDR3 length: 16 amino acids. V dropped 5 bases and J dropped 0; count of bases not matched to a gene: 9. CDR1 ENHRY and CDR2 SYGVKD come from the germline V gene. This CDR3 reads CAISPNPSGYQETQYF. The CDR3 coding sequence is TGTGCCATCAGTCCAAACCCTAGCGGTTACCAAGAGACCCAGTACTTC.

This clonotype was seen only a few times. The genes are TRBV4-2 and TRBJ2-3; maybe TRBD1 (6 bases). Germline CDR1 is LGHNA and CDR2 is YNFKEQ. Trimming pared 2 bases from V and 0 bases from J, leaving 18 bases between. The CDR3 covers 18 residues. The chain's CDR3 is CASSQSRPGHRSTDTQYF. The DNA of the CDR3 is TGTGCCAGCAGCCAATCACGACCGGGACACCGCAGCACAGATACGCAGTATTTT.

The V call is TRBV7-2, the J call TRBJ1-2; D perhaps matches TRBD1 (6 bases). V was pared by 1 base and J by 4 bases, with 16 bases between. The CDR3 is 16 residues long. From germline, CDR1 is SGHTA and CDR2 FQGNSA. The DNA for the CDR3 is TGTGCCAGCAGCTTAGGGGATTGGGGGGCCACCTATGGCTACACCTTC. Translation gives CASSLGDWGATYGYTF.

V is TRBV5-1 and J is TRBJ2-7; TRBD2 aligns across 7 bases. CDR3 length: 15 amino acids. Looked up from germline, CDR1 is SGHRS and CDR2 is YFSETQ. V lost 0 bases, J lost 3 bases, and 6 bases stayed unmatched. The CDR3 loop reads CASSLGLAFRYEQYF. The CDR3 coding sequence is TGCGCCAGCAGCTTGGGACTAGCCTTCCGCTACGAGCAGTACTTC.

This clonotype was counted a few times. The V gene is TRBV6-2 or TRBV6-3, the J gene TRBJ2-2, with D unresolved. There are 14 residues in the CDR3. Trimming removed 0 bases at V and 6 bases at J, with 8 bases between. From germline, CDR1 is MNHEY and CDR2 SVGEGT. CDR3 DNA: TGTGCCAGCAGTTACTCGGTCGGTGCCGGGGAGCTGTTTTTT. This codes for CASSYSVGAGELFF.

V usage is TRBV5-1 and J usage is TRBJ2-3; 16 bases line up with TRBD2. J lost 3 bases, V lost 4 bases, and 8 bases had no gene match. The germline gives CDR1 SGHRS, CDR2 YFSETQ. The CDR3 runs 18 residues. This CDR3 is CASSRSGLAGGVTDTQYF. In DNA form, the CDR3 reads TGCGCCAGCAGCCGATCGGGACTAGCGGGAGGGGTAACAGATACGCAGTATTTT.

The chain couples TRBV30 to TRBJ2-5; D uncertain. Germline assignment: CDR1 GTSNPN and CDR2 SVGIG (reference sequence). The CDR3 has 13 residues. V shed 5 bases and J shed 2 bases, with 12 bases lying between them. This chain's CDR3 is CAWGRHAQETQYF. CDR3 coding DNA: TGTGCCTGGGGCAGACATGCACAAGAGACCCAGTACTTC.

This clonotype was detected a few times. The V and J genes are TRBV30 and TRBJ1-1, with D possibly matching TRBD1 (5 bases). The V and J ends lost 5 bases and 2 bases respectively, with 12 bases between them. This CDR3 region has 13 residues. CDR1 is GTSNPN and CDR2 is SVGIG in the germline V gene (reference sequence). CDR3 residues: CAWEDMPNTEAFF. The CDR3 nucleotides read TGTGCCTGGGAGGACATGCCCAACACTGAAGCTTTCTTT. The whole variable domain, remainder taken from reference TRBV30 and TRBJ1-1, is SQTIHQWPATLVQPVGSPLSLECTVEGTSNPNLYWYRQAAGRGLQLLFYSVGIGQISSEVPQNLSASRPQDRQFILSSKKLLLSDSGFYLCAWEDMPNTEAFFGQGTRLTVV.

This clonotype was seen a single time. The chain recombines TRBV4-2 with TRBJ2-7; 10 bases line up with TRBD2. The junction had 1 base not matched to a gene; V was cut back by 2 bases and J by 0 bases. The CDR3 is 15 residues long. In germline, CDR1 is LGHNA, CDR2 YNFKEQ. The chain's CDR3 is CASSQSGRGSYEQYF. CDR3 DNA sequence: TGTGCCAGCAGCCAAAGCGGGAGGGGCTCCTACGAGCAGTACTTC.

V is TRBV6-1 and J is TRBJ1-3; 10 positions agree with TRBD1. Germline CDR1 MNHNS, CDR2 SASEGT. The CDR3 loop spans 17 amino acids. V was clipped by 8 bases and J by 3 bases; unmatched bases: 13. DNA of the CDR3: TGTGCCAGCCGATATACCGGGACAGGGGAACGTGGAAACACCATATATTTT. This translates into CASRYTGTGERGNTIYF.